The clone carrying this TCR beta chain appeared once. Its antigen is unidentified. The CDR3 loop spans 15 amino acids. CDR1 SGHTA and CDR2 FQGNSA come from the germline V gene. Trimming shortened V by 1 base and J by 1 base, and 10 bases separated the two germline ends. PCR was performed using 60 Vbeta and 13 Jbeta primers. TCRdb's copy holds only in-frame clones and misses some; the assay was immunoSEQ multiplex PCR. The data show around 76,000 clones, less than 80% seen once. This sample stems from a study of cytomegalovirus exposure and HLA in healthy donors. Study outcomes and limitations: Later work associated 17,000 or so TCR beta sequences with HLA alleles at 0.05 false discovery rate. Later analysis found that TCR beta chains associated with HLA were more clonally expanded than other, equally common chains.

The TCR sequence derives from a middle-aged woman in good health and CMV-seropositive. Sample: PBMCs. This rearrangement joins TRBV7-2 to TRBJ1-2, with unresolved D. The CDR3, as DNA: TGTGCCAGCAGCTTAGGCGGTGAAAATAACTATGGCTACACCTTC. It specifies CASSLGGENNYGYTF.